This TCR beta chain comes out of a study of blood T cell repertoires in COVID-19. Study background: The samples span acute and convalescent COVID-19 from the United States, Italy and Spain. Nucleic acid was either cDNA or gDNA, and it came from T cells, B-cell-depleted T cells, or PBMCs.

Assay: immunoSEQ multiplex PCR; the TCRdb copy retains only in-frame clones and omits some. Of roughly 120,000 clones in the sample, 75% to 90% were seen once. The CDR3 sequence is 17 residues long. With V trimmed by 2 bases and J by 5 bases, 7 bases remained unmatched. Per the germline V gene, CDR1 is KGHSH and CDR2 is LQKENI. The receptor was derived from a human donor in a cohort sampled during active COVID-19. The gene calls are TRBV18 and TRBJ2-1; 12 bases are a match to TRBD2. The specimen was peripheral blood. The CDR3 sequence is CASSPFPPSGRDNEQFF. CDR3 bases: TGTGCCAGCTCACCATTTCCCCCTAGCGGGAGGGACAATGAGCAGTTCTTC.